The next 17 T cell receptor beta chains were all read from a single sample in a study of blood T cell repertoires in COVID-19. Assay: immunoSEQ multiplex PCR; the TCRdb copy retains only in-frame clones and omits some. In the table there are about 150,000 clones, 60% to 80% of which are singletons. Sample: peripheral blood. All receptors come from a man between 45 and 60 years old with active or convalescent COVID-19.

Only a few counts were recorded for this clone. This chain connects TRBV5-1 to TRBJ1-5, with TRBD1 as a possible D gene (5 bases). This CDR3 region has 14 residues. The germline V and J ends were trimmed by 2 bases and 2 bases, with 8 bases remaining between them. Germline CDR1 is SGHRS and CDR2 is YFSETQ. CDR3 sequence reads: CASSLGDGNQPQHF. CDR3 bases: TGCGCCAGCAGCTTAGGGGATGGCAATCAGCCCCAGCATTTT.

The V and J genes are TRBV28 and TRBJ1-4; D gene uncertain. CDR1 MDHEN and CDR2 SYDVKM come from the germline V gene. This CDR3 is built from 13 residues. V dropped 6 bases and J dropped 7 bases, with 12 bases sitting between them. The CDR3 nucleotides are TGTGCCAGCAGGGAATCCGGCGGTGAAAAACTGTTTTTT. This gives the protein CASRESGGEKLFF.

The chain is built from TRBV4-2 and TRBJ1-1; D unclear. In germline, CDR1 is LGHNA, CDR2 YNFKEQ. V was clipped by 5 bases and J by 7 bases, with 17 bases between them. The CDR3 has 14 residues. In nucleotides, the CDR3 is TGTGCCAGCAGCACCCTAGGAGGAGGTCGTGAAGCTTTCTTT. It yields the protein CASSTLGGGREAFF.

V and J are TRBV9 and TRBJ1-1, with D uncertain. The CDR3 runs 12 residues. V dropped 0 bases and J dropped 10 bases, with 10 bases sitting between them. Germline assignment: CDR1 SGDLS and CDR2 YYNGEE. CDR3 region: CASSVATDRAFF. DNA of the CDR3: TGTGCCAGCAGCGTAGCTACAGATCGAGCTTTCTTT.

This clone was counted a few times. The CDR3 loop is CAISESQGGYSYEQYF. CDR3 DNA sequence: TGTGCCATCAGTGAGTCGCAGGGGGGATACTCCTACGAGCAGTACTTC. This chain joins TRBV10-3 and TRBJ2-7; D perhaps matches TRBD1 (7 bases). This CDR3 spans 16 amino acids. The ends were cut back, 0 bases at V and 0 bases at J, with 12 bases in the middle. CDR1 and CDR2 from the germline V gene are ENHRY and SYGVKD.

The chain employs TRBV19 and TRBJ1-1, with 7 bases that match TRBD1. The trim removed 6 bases at V and 6 bases at J, leaving 10 bases unmatched. The CDR3 consists of 14 residues. Germline CDR1 and CDR2: LNHDA and SQIVND (reference sequence). CDR3 residues: CASRPRGRGAEAFF. The DNA of the CDR3 is TGTGCCAGTAGGCCAAGGGGGCGAGGCGCTGAAGCTTTCTTT.

This CDR3 reads CASSLVFGGTDTQYF. The CDR3 coding sequence is TGTGCCAGCAGCTTGGTGTTCGGGGGCACAGATACGCAGTATTTT. The V call is TRBV5-4, the J call TRBJ2-3, with a tentative D call TRBD2 (5 bases). The CDR3 has 15 residues. The germline V and J ends were trimmed by 0 bases and 1 base, with 9 bases remaining between them. Per the germline V gene, CDR1 is SGHNT and CDR2 is YYREEE (reference sequence). Full variable domain (remainder filled in from reference TRBV5-4 and TRBJ2-3): ETGVTQSPTHLIKTRGQQVTLRCSSQSGHNTVSWYQQALGQGPQFIFQYYREEENGRGNFPPRFSGLQFPNYSSELNVNALELDDSALYLCASSLVFGGTDTQYFGPGTRLTVL.

This clone was observed at least ten times. The chain links TRBV4-1 to TRBJ2-7; 8 bases agree with TRBD1. This CDR3 contains 15 residues. CDR1 and CDR2 (germline): MGHRA, YSYEKL. The V gene end was trimmed by 1 base and the J gene end by 2 bases; junction bases not matched to a gene: 4. The CDR3 reads CASSQVATGAYEQYF. The CDR3 DNA reads TGCGCCAGCAGCCAAGTCGCGACAGGGGCCTACGAGCAGTACTTC.

The chain is built from TRBV11-2 and TRBJ1-1, with TRBD1 as a possible D gene (6 bases). The CDR3 length is 14 residues. V was shortened by 4 bases and J by 4 bases, with 13 bases between the two germline ends. Germline-derived CDR1 and CDR2 are SGHAT and FQNNGV. The CDR3 coding sequence is TGTGCCAGCAGCTCCCAGACAGGCCTCACTGAAGCTTTCTTT. This encodes CASSSQTGLTEAFF.

This sequence joins TRBV28 and TRBJ1-1; the D is unclear. The CDR3 consists of 14 residues. The V end lost 3 bases, the J end lost 5 bases, and 13 bases lay between the germline ends. The germline gives CDR1 MDHEN, CDR2 SYDVKM. CDR3 protein: CASSFSLAGTEAFF. The CDR3 region has the DNA TGTGCCAGCAGTTTCAGTCTAGCTGGGACTGAAGCTTTCTTT.

This clone occurred a few times. The chain joins TRBV6-5 to TRBJ2-7; D uncertain. The CDR3 length is 13 residues. Germline assignment: CDR1 MNHEY and CDR2 SVGAGI. V lost 6 bases and J 0 bases, leaving 9 bases between the germline ends. This CDR3 is CASSLLSSYEQYF. In DNA form, the CDR3 reads TGTGCCAGCAGCCTCCTTAGCTCCTACGAGCAGTACTTC.

The chain employs TRBV6-1 and TRBJ1-1; 7 bases align to TRBD1. The germline V gene encodes CDR1 MNHNS and CDR2 SASEGT. The CDR3 spans 15 residues. The V segment lost 1 base and the J segment 10 bases; nucleotides outside the gene matches: 12. CDR3 protein: CASSEVGQFPGRAFF. CDR3 bases: TGTGCCAGCAGTGAAGTGGGACAGTTTCCCGGTAGAGCTTTCTTT.

The CDR3 DNA follows: TGTGCCAGCAGTTTAAATGCGGGTGGAGAGACCCAGTACTTC. Translation: CASSLNAGGETQYF. The rearrangement links TRBV28 to TRBJ2-5; TRBD2 might be the D (5 bases). This CDR3 contains 14 residues. Trimming took 2 bases from V and 4 from J, leaving 11 bases between them. Germline CDR1 is MDHEN and CDR2 is SYDVKM.

V and J are TRBV7-6 and TRBJ2-7; D is possibly TRBD2 (5 bases). This CDR3 comprises 13 residues. Germline CDR1 reads SGHVS; CDR2 reads FNYEAQ. V was cut by 2 bases and J by 2 bases, with 7 bases left in between. The CDR3 sequence is CASSLRETYEQYF. CDR3 DNA sequence: TGTGCCAGCAGCTTAAGGGAGACCTACGAGCAGTACTTC.

The J gene is TRBJ2-5, the V gene TRBV27, with D perhaps TRBD1 (5 bases). CDR3 length: 12 residues. Trimming removed 4 bases from V and 4 bases from J, with 7 bases in between. CDR1 and CDR2 (germline): MNHEY, SMNVEV (reference sequence). The CDR3 DNA follows: TGTGCCAGCAGTTCAGGGATAGAGACCCAGTACTTC. Its translation is CASSSGIETQYF.

The count of this clone is one. The junction differs from germline at one of its ends, possibly a read error. The chain couples TRBV7-7 to TRBJ2-5, with D perhaps being TRBD1 or TRBD2 (5 bases each). The CDR3 extends over 14 amino acids. CDR1 SSHAT and CDR2 FNYEAQ come from the germline V gene (reference sequence). CDR3 coding DNA: TGTGCTAGCAGCTTAGCGCAGGGATACGAGACCCAGTACTTC. Residues: CASSLAQGYETQYF. Based on the CDR3 plus reference TRBV7-7 and TRBJ2-5, the full variable domain is GAGVSQSPRYKVTKRGQDVTLRCDPISSHATLYWYQQALGQGPEFLTYFNYEAQPDKSGLPSDRFSAERPEGSISTLTIQRTEQRDSAMYRCASSLAQGYETQYFGPGTRLLVL.

V is TRBV6-2 or TRBV6-3 and J is TRBJ2-7, with unresolved D. The CDR3 runs to 14 residues. The V and J ends lost 0 bases and 0 bases respectively, with 6 bases between them. In germline, CDR1 is MNHEY, CDR2 SVGEGT. The CDR3 is CASSYSAVSYEQYF. The CDR3 bases are TGTGCCAGCAGTTACTCGGCGGTCTCCTACGAGCAGTACTTC.